The 29 T cell receptor beta chains presented below share a single source sample, sequenced in a study of blood T cell repertoires in COVID-19. Assay used: immunoSEQ multiplex PCR; TCRdb lists only in-frame clones, some missing. The data contain 79,000 or so clones, 87% of them singletons. Input material: peripheral blood. These TCRs come from a human donor in a cohort sampled during active COVID-19.

The gene calls are TRBV28 and TRBJ1-1, with TRBD1 as a possible D gene (5 bases). Germline CDR1 and CDR2: MDHEN and SYDVKM. The CDR3 is 14 amino acids. V lost 2 bases and J 5 bases, leaving 12 bases between the germline ends. CDR3 DNA sequence: TGTGCCAGCAGTTTAGGCAGGGTAGGGACTGAAGCTTTCTTT. This translates into CASSLGRVGTEAFF.

This clone was seen only a few times. The chain recombines TRBV28 with TRBJ2-1; TRBD2 agrees at 9 bases. Germline CDR1 MDHEN, CDR2 SYDVKM. The CDR3 extends over 18 amino acids. Trimming at V came to 5 bases and at J to 3 bases, leaving 14 bases not matched to a gene. The CDR3 is CASSPVKGSGSFYNEQFF. CDR3 nucleotides: TGTGCCAGCAGTCCCGTTAAGGGTAGCGGGAGTTTCTACAATGAGCAGTTCTTC.

The chain combines TRBV27 with TRBJ1-1; 8 bases line up with TRBD1. The germline CDR1 and CDR2 sequences are MNHEY and SMNVEV (reference sequence). Trimming cost V 5 bases and J 3 bases; bases outside gene matches: 5. This CDR3 has 14 amino acids. DNA of the CDR3: TGTGCCAGCAGTCCGATACAGGGGGACACTGAAGCTTTCTTT. The encoded protein is CASSPIQGDTEAFF.

The chain employs TRBV30 and TRBJ2-1; 9 bases agree with TRBD2. CDR1 is GTSNPN and CDR2 is SVGIG in the germline V gene (reference sequence). The CDR3 runs to 12 residues. V gave up 7 bases and J gave up 6 bases; unmatched junction bases: 4. This CDR3 reads CAYGLATNEQFF. In nucleotides, the CDR3 is TGTGCCTACGGACTAGCGACCAATGAGCAGTTCTTC. Complete variable domain (other parts from reference TRBV30 and TRBJ2-1): SQTIHQWPATLVQPVGSPLSLECTVEGTSNPNLYWYRQAAGRGLQLLFYSVGIGQISSEVPQNLSASRPQDRQFILSSKKLLLSDSGFYLCAYGLATNEQFFGPGTRLTVL.

V and J are TRBV28 and TRBJ2-2; D call uncertain. Looked up from germline, CDR1 is MDHEN and CDR2 is SYDVKM. This CDR3 comprises 14 residues. V was shortened by 6 bases and J by 1 base, with 9 bases between the two germline ends. The CDR3 spells CASRKTRNTGELFF. The CDR3 nucleotides read TGTGCCAGCAGGAAGACTCGGAACACCGGGGAGCTGTTTTTT.

The rearrangement uses TRBV19 and TRBJ2-3; D remains ambiguous. V was cut by 5 bases and J by 6 bases, with 9 bases left in between. CDR3 length: 12 residues. CDR1 is LNHDA and CDR2 is SQIVND in the germline V gene (reference sequence). The CDR3 here is CASSSFADTQYF. In DNA, the CDR3 is TGTGCCAGTAGTTCCTTTGCGGATACGCAGTATTTT. Filled out from reference TRBV19 and TRBJ2-3, the complete variable domain reads DGGITQSPKYLFRKEGQNVTLSCEQNLNHDAMYWYRQDPGQGLRLIYYSQIVNDFQKGDIAEGYSVSREKKESFPLTVTSAQKNPTAFYLCASSSFADTQYFGPGTRLTVL.

The chain recombines TRBV12-3 or TRBV12-4 with TRBJ1-4; 7 positions match TRBD1. The V gene end was trimmed by 3 bases and the J gene end by 6 bases; junction bases not matched to a gene: 1. This CDR3 is built from 13 residues. The CDR3 nucleotides are TGTGCCAGCAGTTTCGGGACAGATGAAAAACTGTTTTTT. This sequence encodes CASSFGTDEKLFF.

The chain is built from TRBV4-1 and TRBJ1-3, with D tentatively TRBD1 (5 bases). Trimming removed 4 bases from V and 3 bases from J, with 13 bases in between. Germline loops: CDR1 MGHRA, CDR2 YSYEKL. CDR3 length equals 15 residues. The CDR3 spells CASSPLEGNGNTIYF. Here the CDR3 DNA reads TGCGCCAGCAGCCCATTGGAGGGGAATGGAAACACCATATATTTT.

The CDR3 DNA sequence: TGTGCCAGCAGCTTGGAGGGGTTCAGTGGAAACACCATATATTTT. Its protein product is CASSLEGFSGNTIYF. The chain uses TRBV5-8 and TRBJ1-3; weak D call: TRBD1 (5 bases). CDR3 length: 15 amino acids. The V gene lost 0 bases and the J gene lost 3 bases, with 10 bases spanning the gap. Germline V gives CDR1 SGHTS, CDR2 YDEGEE.

CDR3 sequence (DNA): TGCAGCGCCCGCCAAGGACAGGGGAAAGATTCACCCCTCCACTTT. This gives the protein CSARQGQGKDSPLHF. J is TRBJ1-6 and V is TRBV29-1; 9 bases map to TRBD1. The J segment lost 8 bases and the V segment lost 7 bases, leaving 12 bases of the junction unmatched. CDR3 length: 15 amino acids. The germline gives CDR1 SQVTM, CDR2 ANQGSEA.

The chain links TRBV18 to TRBJ1-1; 8 nucleotides match TRBD1. The CDR3 runs 13 residues. Germline-derived CDR1 and CDR2 are KGHSH and LQKENI. Germline trimming cut 4 bases from V and 4 bases from J; bases unmatched to any gene: 2. CDR3 nucleotides: TGTGCCAGCTCACGGACAGGGAGCACTGAAGCTTTCTTT. As protein: CASSRTGSTEAFF.

V and J are TRBV7-9 and TRBJ2-4, with D perhaps TRBD2 (5 bases). CDR3 size: 17 residues. Trimming took off 0 bases at V and 0 bases at J, with 12 bases between the two ends. Germline V lookup: CDR1 SEHNR, CDR2 FQNEAQ (reference sequence). CDR3 loop: CASSLAQGGEAKNIQYF. The CDR3 DNA follows: TGTGCCAGCAGCTTAGCGCAAGGAGGAGAAGCCAAAAACATTCAGTACTTC.

The table lists this clone with a count of one. The chain has TRBV7-3 and TRBJ2-6; the D is unclear. The V gene lost 5 bases and the J gene lost 0 bases, with 8 bases spanning the gap. The CDR3 extends over 15 amino acids. Germline V gives CDR1 SGHTA, CDR2 FQGTGA. The CDR3: CASSPRSSGANVLTF. The CDR3 nucleotides read TGTGCCAGCAGCCCGAGAAGCTCTGGGGCCAACGTCCTGACTTTC.

The chain has TRBV28 and TRBJ2-3; 7 positions agree with TRBD1. The CDR3 is 15 amino acids. Trimming removed 3 bases from V and 4 bases from J; junction bases left unmatched: 7. Germline V lookup: CDR1 MDHEN, CDR2 SYDVKM. The CDR3 reads CASSLVPTGADTQYF. The DNA of the CDR3 is TGTGCCAGCAGTTTGGTCCCTACAGGGGCAGATACGCAGTATTTT.

The gene calls are TRBV7-2 and TRBJ2-1; tentative D call: TRBD2 (6 bases). Germline V gene data show CDR1 as SGHTA and CDR2 as FQGNSA. V dropped 1 base and J dropped 0 bases, with 7 bases sitting between them. The CDR3 has 15 amino acids. The CDR3 spells CASSLVGSSYNEQFF. CDR3 nucleotide sequence: TGTGCCAGCAGCTTAGTCGGGAGCTCCTACAATGAGCAGTTCTTC.

The chain carries TRBV10-3 and TRBJ1-2; tentatively, D is TRBD1 (5 bases). The germline V gene has CDR1 ENHRY and CDR2 SYGVKD. This CDR3 contains 13 residues. Trimming stripped 2 bases from V and 6 bases from J, with 10 bases between. The CDR3 nucleotides read TGTGCCATCAGTGAGGAAGGGGTTCATGGCTACACCTTC. It yields the protein CAISEEGVHGYTF.

The CDR3 spells CASSRWDRLANYEQYF. For the CDR3, the DNA is TGTGCCAGCAGTCGCTGGGACCGACTAGCGAACTACGAGCAGTACTTC. The chain joins TRBV28 to TRBJ2-7; 8 nucleotides align to TRBD2. CDR1 is MDHEN, CDR2 SYDVKM, per germline. This CDR3 spans 16 amino acids. V lost 5 bases and J lost 3; bases outside the gene matches: 12.

The genes are TRBV28 and TRBJ2-7, with D perhaps matching TRBD2 (7 bases). Between the trimmed V and J ends, which lost 3 bases and 2 bases, there was a span of 23 bases. Germline V gene lookup returns CDR1 MDHEN and CDR2 SYDVKM. This CDR3 contains 18 residues. The chain's CDR3 is CASSFDWGAGVGTYEQYF. In DNA, the CDR3 is TGTGCCAGCAGTTTTGATTGGGGGGCGGGAGTAGGGACCTACGAGCAGTACTTC. The full variable domain, its missing parts supplied by reference TRBV28 and TRBJ2-7, is DVKVTQSSRYLVKRTGEKVFLECVQDMDHENMFWYRQDPGLGLRLIYFSYDVKMKEKGDIPEGYSVSREKKERFSLILESASTNQTSMYLCASSFDWGAGVGTYEQYFGPGTRLTVT.

The rearrangement uses TRBV19 and TRBJ1-5, with 10 bases lining up with TRBD1. With 8 bases clipped from V and 5 bases from J, the junction kept 9 bases outside the gene matches. Looked up from germline, CDR1 is LNHDA and CDR2 is SQIVND (reference sequence). The CDR3 loop spans 15 amino acids. CDR3 in DNA: TGTGCCAGTTCGTTCTCGGGACAGGGGTATCAGCCCCAGCATTTT. Its protein product is CASSFSGQGYQPQHF.

In this sample, this clone turned up a few times. The genes are TRBV3-1 (or the pseudogene TRBV3-2) and TRBJ1-5, with 12 nucleotides matching TRBD1. Germline CDR1 LGHDT, CDR2 YNNKEL (reference sequence). This CDR3 is built from 17 residues. V was clipped by 3 bases and J by 9 bases; unmatched bases: 12. CDR3 sequence reads: CASSQGSGQGARGPQHF. For the CDR3, the DNA is TGTGCCAGCAGCCAGGGGTCGGGACAGGGGGCGCGAGGGCCCCAGCATTTT.

As concerns this clone: Other DNA sequences in this specimen translate into the identical CDR3. The chain uses TRBV5-1 and TRBJ2-7; D not resolved. The V gene lost 0 bases and the J gene lost 1 base, with 8 bases spanning the gap. The CDR3 is 14 residues long. Germline loops: CDR1 SGHRS, CDR2 YFSETQ. The CDR3 sequence: CASSLVSGSYEQYF. As DNA, the CDR3 is TGCGCCAGCAGCTTGGTTTCGGGTTCCTACGAGCAGTACTTC.

This chain links TRBV19 with TRBJ2-3; no clear D gene. There are 12 residues in the CDR3. From germline, CDR1 is LNHDA and CDR2 SQIVND (reference sequence). The V end was cut by 3 bases, the J end by 4 bases, with 5 bases between. For the CDR3, the DNA is TGTGCCAGTAGTATCTCTTCAGATACGCAGTATTTT. Amino acid sequence: CASSISSDTQYF.

The rearrangement links TRBV9 to TRBJ2-3; 7 bases are a match to TRBD2. The V gene's germline CDR1 is SGDLS and CDR2 YYNGEE. CDR3 length: 15 residues. The V gene end was trimmed by 0 bases and the J gene end by 5 bases; junction bases not matched to a gene: 6. CDR3 sequence reads: CASSVDGGRGDTQYF. The CDR3 DNA reads TGTGCCAGCAGCGTAGATGGCGGGAGAGGAGATACGCAGTATTTT.

This chain connects TRBV27 to TRBJ1-5; D ambiguous. The CDR3 sequence is 13 residues long. The germline CDR1 and CDR2 sequences are MNHEY and SMNVEV (reference sequence). V lost 10 bases and J 5 bases, leaving 15 bases between the germline ends. The CDR3 loop is CATPSRSDQPQHF. The DNA of the CDR3 is TGTGCCACCCCCTCGCGGTCGGATCAGCCCCAGCATTTT.

This CDR3 reads CATSARDRGLNTEAFF. The DNA of the CDR3 is TGTGCCACCAGCGCCCGGGACAGGGGGCTGAACACTGAAGCTTTCTTT. The chain has TRBV15 and TRBJ1-1, with TRBD1 matching over 12 bases. Germline V gene lookup returns CDR1 LNHNV and CDR2 YYDKDF (reference sequence). The CDR3 spans 16 residues. Losses at the gene ends were 5 bases for V and 0 bases for J; bases not matched to a gene: 4.

The chain recombines TRBV7-9 with TRBJ2-5, with D possibly matching TRBD1 (6 bases). The CDR3 is 16 amino acids. Per germline, CDR1 SEHNR and CDR2 FQNEAQ (reference sequence). V lost 1 base to trimming and J lost 3 bases, with 15 bases between them. The CDR3 here is CASSLGLGGSEETQYF. The CDR3 coding sequence is TGTGCCAGCAGCTTAGGGCTTGGGGGCAGTGAAGAGACCCAGTACTTC.

This clone was seen a handful of times. This rearrangement joins TRBV7-2 to TRBJ1-1; 7 nucleotides agree with TRBD1. Per the germline V gene, CDR1 is SGHTA and CDR2 is FQGNSA. Trimming took 5 bases from V and 4 from J; bases not matched to a gene: 7. This CDR3 contains 14 residues. As DNA, the CDR3 is TGTGCCAGCAGCACCGACAGGGCGCTCACTGAAGCTTTCTTT. Translated, it gives CASSTDRALTEAFF.

The chain has TRBV6-4 and TRBJ2-2; 10 bases are a match to TRBD2. Looked up from germline, CDR1 is MRHNA and CDR2 is SNTAGT. The CDR3 totals 18 residues. J gave up 2 bases and V 0 bases, and 6 bases lay outside the gene matches. This chain's CDR3 is CASSDSIILAGNTGELFF. The DNA of the CDR3 is TGTGCCAGCAGTGACTCGATCATACTAGCGGGAAACACCGGGGAGCTGTTTTTT.

Written as DNA, the CDR3 is TGTGCCTGGAGGGAGGAACGGAGCTCCTACGAGCAGTACTTC. Amino acids: CAWREERSSYEQYF. The chain employs TRBV30 and TRBJ2-7, with D maybe TRBD2 (5 bases). The ends were cut back, 3 bases at V and 0 bases at J, with 12 bases in the middle. This CDR3 contains 14 residues. Germline values: CDR1 GTSNPN, CDR2 SVGIG (reference sequence).